Listed here is a single T cell receptor (beta chain). How the authors handled the data: Reference gene primers were amplified, and this amplification served to estimate nucleated cell counts. The repertoire was sequenced with immunoSEQ multiplex PCR; TCRdb's copy has only in-frame clones and lacks some. V and J calls and clone size follow that table, whereas D and trimming were derived from the DNA. The sample records roughly 200,000 clones, about 87% being singletons. CDR3 size: 14 residues. Germline V gene data show CDR1 as KGHSH and CDR2 as LQKENI. V lost 5 bases to trimming and J lost 4 bases; unmatched junction nucleotides: 5. The record originates from a study of blood T cell repertoires in COVID-19. Overall study context: Samples representing acute and convalescent COVID-19 were sourced from the United States, Italy and Spain. From T cells, B-cell-depleted T cells, or PBMCs came the material, which was cDNA or gDNA.

This sequence was found in a man in his sixties or seventies with acute or convalescent COVID-19. The sequenced sample was peripheral blood. The chain employs TRBV18 and TRBJ1-2; TRBD1 matches at 9 bases. The CDR3 DNA is TGTGCCAGCTCAGAGACAGGGGGGACCTATGGCTACACCTTC. Its protein is CASSETGGTYGYTF.